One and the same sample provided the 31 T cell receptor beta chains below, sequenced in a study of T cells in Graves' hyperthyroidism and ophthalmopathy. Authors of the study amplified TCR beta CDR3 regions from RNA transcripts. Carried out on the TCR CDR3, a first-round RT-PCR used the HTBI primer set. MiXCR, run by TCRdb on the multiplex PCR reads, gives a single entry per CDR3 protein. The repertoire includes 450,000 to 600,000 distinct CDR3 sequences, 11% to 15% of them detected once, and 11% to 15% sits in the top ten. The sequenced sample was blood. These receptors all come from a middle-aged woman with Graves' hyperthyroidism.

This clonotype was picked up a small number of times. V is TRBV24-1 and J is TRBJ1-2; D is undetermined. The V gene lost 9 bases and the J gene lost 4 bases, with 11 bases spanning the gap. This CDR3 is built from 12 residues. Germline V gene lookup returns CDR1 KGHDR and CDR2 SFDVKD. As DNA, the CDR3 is TGTGCCACCGAGGGAGTGGGCTATGGCTACACCTTC. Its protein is CATEGVGYGYTF.

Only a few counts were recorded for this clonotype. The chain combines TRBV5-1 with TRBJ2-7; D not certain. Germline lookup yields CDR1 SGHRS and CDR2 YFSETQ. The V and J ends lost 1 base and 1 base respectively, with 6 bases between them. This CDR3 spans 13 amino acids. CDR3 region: CASSLMVSYEQYF. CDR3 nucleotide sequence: TGCGCCAGCAGCTTGATGGTGTCCTACGAGCAGTACTTC.

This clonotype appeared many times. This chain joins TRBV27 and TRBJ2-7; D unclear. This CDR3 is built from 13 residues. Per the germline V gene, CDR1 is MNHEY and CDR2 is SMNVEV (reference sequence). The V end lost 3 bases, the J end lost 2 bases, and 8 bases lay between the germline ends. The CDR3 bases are TGTGCCAGCAGTTTCGACTCCACCTACGAGCAGTACTTC. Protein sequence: CASSFDSTYEQYF.

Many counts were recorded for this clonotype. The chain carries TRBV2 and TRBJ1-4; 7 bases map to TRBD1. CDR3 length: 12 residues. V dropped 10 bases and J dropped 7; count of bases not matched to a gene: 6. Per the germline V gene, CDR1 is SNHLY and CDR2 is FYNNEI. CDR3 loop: CATGTAIEKLFF. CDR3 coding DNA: TGTGCCACCGGGACAGCTATTGAAAAACTGTTTTTT. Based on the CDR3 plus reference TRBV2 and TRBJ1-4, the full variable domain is EPEVTQTPSHQVTQMGQEVILRCVPISNHLYFYWYRQILGQKVEFLVSFYNNEISEKSEIFDDQFSVERPDGSNFTLKIRSTKLEDSAMYFCATGTAIEKLFFGSGTQLSVL.

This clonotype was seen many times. CDR3 residues: CASSLRGPYNEQFF. DNA for the CDR3: TGCGCCAGCAGCTTGAGAGGGCCGTACAATGAGCAGTTCTTC. V gene TRBV5-1 combines with J gene TRBJ2-1; possibly TRBD2 for D (5 bases). Trimming removed 1 base from V and 4 bases from J, with 9 bases in between. CDR3 length equals 14 residues. From germline, CDR1 is SGHRS and CDR2 YFSETQ.

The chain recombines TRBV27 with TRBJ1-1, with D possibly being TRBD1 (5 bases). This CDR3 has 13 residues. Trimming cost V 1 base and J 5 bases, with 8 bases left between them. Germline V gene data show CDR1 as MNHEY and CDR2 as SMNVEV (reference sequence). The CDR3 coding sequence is TGTGCCAGCAGTTTATTATCAGGGACTGAAGCTTTCTTT. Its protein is CASSLLSGTEAFF.

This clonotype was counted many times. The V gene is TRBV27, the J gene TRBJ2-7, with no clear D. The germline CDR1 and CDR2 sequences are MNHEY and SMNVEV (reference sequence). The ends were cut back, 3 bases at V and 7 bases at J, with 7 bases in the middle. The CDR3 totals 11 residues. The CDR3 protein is CASSFSTEQYF. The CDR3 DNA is TGTGCCAGCAGTTTCTCTACGGAGCAGTACTTC.

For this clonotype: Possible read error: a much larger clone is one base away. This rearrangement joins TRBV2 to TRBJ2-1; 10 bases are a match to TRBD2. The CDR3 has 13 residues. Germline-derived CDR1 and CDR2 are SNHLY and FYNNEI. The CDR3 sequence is CASKREGNNDQFF. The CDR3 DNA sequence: TGTGCCAGTAAGCGGGAGGGGAATAATGATCAGTTCTTC.

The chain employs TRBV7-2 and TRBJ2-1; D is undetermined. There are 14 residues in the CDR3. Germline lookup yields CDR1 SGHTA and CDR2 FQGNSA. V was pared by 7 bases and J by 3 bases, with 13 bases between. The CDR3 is CASNAGPLYNEQFF. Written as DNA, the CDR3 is TGTGCCAGCAACGCAGGTCCCCTCTACAATGAGCAGTTCTTC.

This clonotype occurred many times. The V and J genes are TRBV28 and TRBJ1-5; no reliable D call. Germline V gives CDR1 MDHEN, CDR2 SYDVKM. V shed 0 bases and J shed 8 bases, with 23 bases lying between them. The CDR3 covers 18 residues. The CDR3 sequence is CASSLWSFGLKGREPQHF. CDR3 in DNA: TGTGCCAGCAGTTTATGGAGTTTTGGTCTAAAGGGTAGGGAGCCCCAGCATTTT.

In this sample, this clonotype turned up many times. CDR3 DNA sequence: TGTGCCAGCACTGTCCCTCAGGCGAACACCGGGGAGCTGTTTTTT. It is translated as CASTVPQANTGELFF. The chain combines TRBV28 with TRBJ2-2; D not certain. Trimming pared 7 bases from V and 0 bases from J, leaving 12 bases between. The CDR3 totals 15 residues. Germline CDR1 MDHEN, CDR2 SYDVKM.

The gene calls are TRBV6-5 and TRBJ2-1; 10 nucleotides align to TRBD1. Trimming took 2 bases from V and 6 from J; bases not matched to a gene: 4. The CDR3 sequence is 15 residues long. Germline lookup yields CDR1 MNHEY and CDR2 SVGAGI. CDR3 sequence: CASSYGDRGLNEQFF. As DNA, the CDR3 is TGTGCCAGCAGTTACGGGGACAGGGGACTCAATGAGCAGTTCTTC.

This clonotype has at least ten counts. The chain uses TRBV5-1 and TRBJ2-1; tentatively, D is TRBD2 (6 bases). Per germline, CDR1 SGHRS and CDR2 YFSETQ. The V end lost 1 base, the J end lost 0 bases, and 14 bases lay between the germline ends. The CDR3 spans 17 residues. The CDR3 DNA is TGCGCCAGCAGCTTGTCCAGCGGGCTCAGCTCCTACAATGAGCAGTTCTTC. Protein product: CASSLSSGLSSYNEQFF.

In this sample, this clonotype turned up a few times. Here the CDR3 DNA reads TGTGCCAGTAGTAACTACCCAGACGGAAACACTGAAGCTTTCTTT. Its protein product is CASSNYPDGNTEAFF. The chain uses TRBV19 and TRBJ1-1; D call uncertain. The V and J ends lost 4 bases and 2 bases respectively, with 14 bases between them. Germline V gives CDR1 LNHDA, CDR2 SQIVND (reference sequence). This CDR3 spans 15 amino acids.

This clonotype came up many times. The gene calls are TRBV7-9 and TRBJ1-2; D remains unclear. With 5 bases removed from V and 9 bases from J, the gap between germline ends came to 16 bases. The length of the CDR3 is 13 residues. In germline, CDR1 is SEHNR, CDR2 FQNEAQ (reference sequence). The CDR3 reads CASSPVEGMSYTF. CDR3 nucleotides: TGTGCCAGCAGCCCCGTGGAGGGCATGAGCTACACCTTC.

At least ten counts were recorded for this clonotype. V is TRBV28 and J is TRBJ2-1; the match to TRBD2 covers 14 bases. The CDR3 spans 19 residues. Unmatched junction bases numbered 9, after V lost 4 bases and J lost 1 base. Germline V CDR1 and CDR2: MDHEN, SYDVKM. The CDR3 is CASSSPGTSGSGSYNEQFF. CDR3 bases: TGTGCCAGCAGTTCCCCGGGGACTAGCGGGAGTGGATCCTACAATGAGCAGTTCTTC.

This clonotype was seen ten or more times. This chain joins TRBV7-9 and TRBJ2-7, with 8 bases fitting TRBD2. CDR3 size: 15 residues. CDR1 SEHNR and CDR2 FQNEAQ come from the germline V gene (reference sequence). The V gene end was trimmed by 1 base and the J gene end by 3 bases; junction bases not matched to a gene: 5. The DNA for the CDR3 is TGTGCCAGCAGCTTAGTAAGCGGGAGAATCTACGAGCAGTACTTC. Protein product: CASSLVSGRIYEQYF.

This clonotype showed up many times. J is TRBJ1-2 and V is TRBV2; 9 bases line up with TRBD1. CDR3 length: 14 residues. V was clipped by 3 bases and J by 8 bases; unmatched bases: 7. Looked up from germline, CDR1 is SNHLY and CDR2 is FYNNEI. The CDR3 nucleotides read TGTGCCAGCAGTGAGACAGGGGGGTATAACGGCTACACCTTC. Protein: CASSETGGYNGYTF. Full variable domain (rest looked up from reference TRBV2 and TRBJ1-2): EPEVTQTPSHQVTQMGQEVILRCVPISNHLYFYWYRQILGQKVEFLVSFYNNEISEKSEIFDDQFSVERPDGSNFTLKIRSTKLEDSAMYFCASSETGGYNGYTFGSGTRLTVV.

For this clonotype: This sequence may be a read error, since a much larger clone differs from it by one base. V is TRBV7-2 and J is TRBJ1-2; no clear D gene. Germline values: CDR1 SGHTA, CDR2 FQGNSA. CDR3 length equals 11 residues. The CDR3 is CASSLYYGYIF. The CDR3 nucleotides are TGTGCCAGCAGCCTTTACTATGGCTACATCTTC.

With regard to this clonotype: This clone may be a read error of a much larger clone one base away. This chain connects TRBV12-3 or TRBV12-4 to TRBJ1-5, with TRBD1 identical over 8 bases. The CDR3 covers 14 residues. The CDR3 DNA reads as TGTGCCAGCAGTCAGGGGGCTAGCGATCAGCCCCAGCATTTT. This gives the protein CASSQGASDQPQHF.

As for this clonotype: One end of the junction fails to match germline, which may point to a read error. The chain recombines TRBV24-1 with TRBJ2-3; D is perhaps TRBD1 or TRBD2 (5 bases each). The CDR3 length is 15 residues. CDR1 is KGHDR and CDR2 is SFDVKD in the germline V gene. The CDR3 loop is CASSVGPQLADTQYF. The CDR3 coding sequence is TGTGCCAGCAGTGTGGGACCCCAACTGGCAGATACGCAGTATTTT.

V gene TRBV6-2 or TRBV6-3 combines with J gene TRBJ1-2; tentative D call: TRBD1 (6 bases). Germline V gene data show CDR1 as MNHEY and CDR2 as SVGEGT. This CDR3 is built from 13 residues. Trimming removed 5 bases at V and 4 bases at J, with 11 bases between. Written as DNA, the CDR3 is TGTGCCAGCAGTCCTACAGGGACCTATGGCTACACCTTC. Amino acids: CASSPTGTYGYTF.

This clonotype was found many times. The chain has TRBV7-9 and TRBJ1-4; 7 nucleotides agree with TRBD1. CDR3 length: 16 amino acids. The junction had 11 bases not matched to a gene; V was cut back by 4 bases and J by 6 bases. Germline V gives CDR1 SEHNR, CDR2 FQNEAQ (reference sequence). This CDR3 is CASSYPSQGWDEKLFF. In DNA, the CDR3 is TGTGCCAGCAGCTATCCCTCACAGGGGTGGGATGAAAAACTGTTTTTT.

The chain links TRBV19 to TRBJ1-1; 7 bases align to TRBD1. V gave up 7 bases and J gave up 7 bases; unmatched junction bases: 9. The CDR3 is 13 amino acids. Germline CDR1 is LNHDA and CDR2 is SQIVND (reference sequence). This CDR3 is CASTKTGSGEAFF. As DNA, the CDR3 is TGTGCCAGTACCAAGACAGGGAGTGGTGAAGCTTTCTTT.

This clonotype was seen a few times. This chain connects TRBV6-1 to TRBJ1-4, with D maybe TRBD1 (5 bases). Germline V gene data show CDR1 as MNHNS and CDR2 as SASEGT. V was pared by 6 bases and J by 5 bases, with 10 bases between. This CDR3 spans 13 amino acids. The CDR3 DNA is TGTGCCAGCAGGGACACCCTGAATGAAAAACTGTTTTTT. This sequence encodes CASRDTLNEKLFF.

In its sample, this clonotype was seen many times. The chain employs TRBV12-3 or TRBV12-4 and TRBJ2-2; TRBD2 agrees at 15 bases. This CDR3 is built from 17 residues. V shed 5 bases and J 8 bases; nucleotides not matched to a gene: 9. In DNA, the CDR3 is TGTGCCAGCAGTCCGGGACTAGCGGGAGGACGAGGAGGGGAGCTGTTTTTT. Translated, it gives CASSPGLAGGRGGELFF.

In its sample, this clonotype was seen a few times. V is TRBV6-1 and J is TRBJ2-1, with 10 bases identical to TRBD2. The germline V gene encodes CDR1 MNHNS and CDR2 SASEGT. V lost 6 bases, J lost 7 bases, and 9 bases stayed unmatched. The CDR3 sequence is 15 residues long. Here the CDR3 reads CASSLSGRDQNEQFF. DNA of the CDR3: TGTGCCAGCAGCTTAAGCGGGAGGGATCAAAATGAGCAGTTCTTC.

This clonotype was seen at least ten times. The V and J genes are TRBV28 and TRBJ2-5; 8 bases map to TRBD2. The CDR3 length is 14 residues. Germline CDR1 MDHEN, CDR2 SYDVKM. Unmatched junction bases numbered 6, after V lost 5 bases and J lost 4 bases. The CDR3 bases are TGTGCCAGCAGTCTCCCCAGCGGGGGAGAGACCCAGTACTTC. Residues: CASSLPSGGETQYF.

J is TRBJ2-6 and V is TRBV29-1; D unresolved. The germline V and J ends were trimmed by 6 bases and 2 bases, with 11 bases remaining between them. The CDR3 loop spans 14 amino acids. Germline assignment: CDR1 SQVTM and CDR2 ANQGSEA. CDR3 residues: CSVQSVAGANVLTF. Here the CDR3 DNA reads TGCAGCGTCCAAAGTGTCGCTGGGGCCAACGTCCTGACTTTC. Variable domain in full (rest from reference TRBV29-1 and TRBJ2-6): SAVISQKPSRDICQRGTSLTIQCQVDSQVTMMFWYRQQPGQSLTLIATANQGSEATYESGFVIDKFPISRPNLTFSTLTVSNMSPEDSSIYLCSVQSVAGANVLTFGAGSRLTVL.

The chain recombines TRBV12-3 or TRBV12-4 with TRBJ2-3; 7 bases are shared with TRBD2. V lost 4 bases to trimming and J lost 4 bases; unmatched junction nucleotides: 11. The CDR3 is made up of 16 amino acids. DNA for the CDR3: TGTGCCAGCAGTTCTCGACTGGCGGGAGCCCCAGATACGCAGTATTTT. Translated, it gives CASSSRLAGAPDTQYF.

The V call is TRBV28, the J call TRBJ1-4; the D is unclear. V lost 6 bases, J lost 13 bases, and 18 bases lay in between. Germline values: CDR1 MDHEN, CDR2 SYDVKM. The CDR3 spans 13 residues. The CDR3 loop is CASRPSDRAGLFF. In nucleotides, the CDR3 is TGTGCCAGCAGACCCTCGGACCGCGCAGGACTGTTTTTT.